The next 15 T cell receptor beta chains were all read from a single sample in a study of OX40 agonist ivuxolimab in advanced cancers. Clones were sequenced by immunoSEQ multiplex PCR, and TCRdb holds only the in-frame ones, with some missing. The table lists approximately 68,000 clones, 88% of them singletons. Sample: CD4+ or CD8+ T cells sorted from blood, taken in a trial of the OX40 agonist ivuxolimab. The receptors stem from an adult with an advanced solid tumor such as melanoma, head and neck, liver or kidney cancer.

J is TRBJ1-5 and V is TRBV30, with TRBD1 matching 8 bases. CDR1 and CDR2 from the germline V gene are GTSNPN and SVGIG (reference sequence). The V and J ends lost 5 bases and 3 bases, in that order; junction bases with no gene match: 3. This CDR3 has 13 residues. The CDR3 coding sequence is TGTGCCTGGCGGACAGGGAACAATCAGCCCCAGCATTTT. Its protein is CAWRTGNNQPQHF.

The chain links TRBV5-4 to TRBJ1-2; weak D call: TRBD1 (6 bases). The CDR3 is 15 residues long. Trimming pared 0 bases from V and 4 bases from J, leaving 13 bases between. Germline CDR1 is SGHNT and CDR2 is YYREEE (reference sequence). The CDR3 reads CASSLGAGESYGYTF. The DNA for the CDR3 is TGTGCCAGCAGCTTGGGGGCAGGGGAGAGCTATGGCTACACCTTC.

Notes on this clone: Sequence at one end of the junction differs from germline and may be a read error. The rearrangement uses TRBV28 and TRBJ1-2, with D possibly matching TRBD1 (6 bases). This CDR3 contains 13 residues. The germline gives CDR1 MDHEN, CDR2 SYDVKM. The CDR3, as DNA: TGTGCCAGCAGTCAGGGGAGAAACTATGGCTACATCTTC. Protein product: CASSQGRNYGYIF.

The rearrangement uses TRBV6-1 and TRBJ2-5; possibly TRBD1 for D (5 bases). With 1 base removed from V and 2 bases from J, the gap between germline ends came to 11 bases. Germline V lookup: CDR1 MNHNS, CDR2 SASEGT. The CDR3 runs to 15 residues. CDR3 bases: TGTGCCAGCAGTGAAGTCCCGACAGCACAAGAGACCCAGTACTTC. Its translation is CASSEVPTAQETQYF.

V usage is TRBV6-6 and J usage is TRBJ1-6; D is perhaps TRBD1 (6 bases). The ends were cut back, 6 bases at V and 7 bases at J, with 13 bases in the middle. The CDR3 extends over 14 amino acids. Germline V CDR1 and CDR2: MNHNY, SVGAGI (reference sequence). CDR3 coding DNA: TGTGCCAGCAGCTTTACAGGGCGGAATTCACCCCTCCACTTT. Encoded protein: CASSFTGRNSPLHF.

Here the CDR3 DNA reads TGTGCCAGTAGTCCCACTAGTAGCTACGAGCAGTACTTC. Encoded protein: CASSPTSSYEQYF. The gene calls are TRBV19 and TRBJ2-7; tentatively, D is TRBD2 (5 bases). V lost 5 bases to trimming and J lost 3 bases, with 11 bases between them. The V gene's germline CDR1 is LNHDA and CDR2 SQIVND (reference sequence). The CDR3 extends over 13 amino acids. Full variable domain (rest looked up from reference TRBV19 and TRBJ2-7): DGGITQSPKYLFRKEGQNVTLSCEQNLNHDAMYWYRQDPGQGLRLIYYSQIVNDFQKGDIAEGYSVSREKKESFPLTVTSAQKNPTAFYLCASSPTSSYEQYFGPGTRLTVT.

V and J are TRBV9 and TRBJ2-3; D unresolved. The CDR3 length is 15 residues. Per germline, CDR1 SGDLS and CDR2 YYNGEE. Trimming took off 3 bases at V and 0 bases at J, with 11 bases between the two ends. The CDR3 region has the DNA TGTGCCAGCAGCGGGACGGGCCTAAGCACAGATACGCAGTATTTT. Translating it yields CASSGTGLSTDTQYF.

J is TRBJ2-7 and V is TRBV18; the D is unclear. Germline V gene sequence: CDR1 KGHSH, CDR2 LQKENI. V was clipped by 4 bases and J by 3 bases, with 4 bases between them. The CDR3 covers 11 residues. This CDR3 reads CASSQDYEQYF. CDR3 in DNA: TGTGCCAGCTCACAGGACTACGAGCAGTACTTC. Full variable domain (remainder filled in from reference TRBV18 and TRBJ2-7): NAGVMQNPRHLVRRRGQEARLRCSPMKGHSHVYWYRQLPEEGLKFMVYLQKENIIDESGMPKERFSAEFPKEGPSILRIQQVVRGDSAAYFCASSQDYEQYFGPGTRLTVT.

This sequence joins TRBV18 and TRBJ2-5; D assignment may be TRBD1 or TRBD2 (5 bases each). Trimming pared 3 bases from V and 5 bases from J, leaving 13 bases between. Germline V CDR1 and CDR2: KGHSH, LQKENI. This CDR3 is 14 amino acids long. This CDR3 reads CASSPGTDWETQYF. In DNA, the CDR3 is TGTGCCAGCTCACCTGGGACGGATTGGGAGACCCAGTACTTC.

The rearrangement joins TRBV29-1 to TRBJ1-2; no clear D gene. The CDR3 extends over 14 amino acids. Trimming removed 0 bases from V and 4 bases from J, with 12 bases in between. The germline CDR1 and CDR2 sequences are SQVTM and ANQGSEA. The DNA for the CDR3 is TGCAGCGTTGAAGATCGGGGTGCGGGCTATGGCTACACCTTC. Amino acid sequence: CSVEDRGAGYGYTF.

The V gene is TRBV21-1, the J gene TRBJ1-2. TRBV21-1 is tagged as a pseudogene. The CDR3 has 16 amino acids. In DNA, the CDR3 is TGTGCCAGCAGCAAAGCCGGCGGGGCCCCCAACTATGGCTACACCTTC. Residues: CASSKAGGAPNYGYTF.

The gene calls are TRBV12-5 and TRBJ2-3; D may be TRBD2 (5 bases). Trimming took off 7 bases at V and 2 bases at J, with 7 bases between the two ends. The length of the CDR3 is 12 residues. Germline CDR1 and CDR2: LGHNT and FRNRAP. CDR3 coding DNA: TGTGCTAGTGCGGGGAACACAGATACGCAGTATTTT. Encoded protein: CASAGNTDTQYF.

The J gene is TRBJ2-2, the V gene TRBV28; TRBD1 matches 8 bases. The CDR3 loop spans 16 amino acids. CDR1 and CDR2 (germline): MDHEN, SYDVKM. The V and J ends lost 2 bases and 4 bases, in that order; junction bases with no gene match: 6. The chain's CDR3 is CASSLGWDRPTGELFF. The CDR3 bases are TGTGCCAGCAGTTTAGGGTGGGACAGGCCCACCGGGGAGCTGTTTTTT.

DNA for the CDR3: TGCGCCAGCAGCCAAGATTTGGGACAGTCGAACACCGGGGAGCTGTTTTTT. It specifies CASSQDLGQSNTGELFF. V gene TRBV4-1 combines with J gene TRBJ2-2; 7 bases fit TRBD1. Trimming cost V 0 bases and J 0 bases; bases outside gene matches: 4. The CDR3 runs to 17 residues. CDR1 is MGHRA, CDR2 YSYEKL, per germline.

This chain joins TRBV4-1 and TRBJ2-1; 9 positions agree with TRBD2. This CDR3 has 16 amino acids. Germline V gene sequence: CDR1 MGHRA, CDR2 YSYEKL. Trimming at V came to 4 bases and at J to 9 bases, leaving 13 bases not matched to a gene. The CDR3 spells CASSPRSAGGPGEQFF. CDR3 DNA: TGCGCCAGCAGCCCCCGTTCCGCGGGAGGGCCGGGTGAGCAGTTCTTC.